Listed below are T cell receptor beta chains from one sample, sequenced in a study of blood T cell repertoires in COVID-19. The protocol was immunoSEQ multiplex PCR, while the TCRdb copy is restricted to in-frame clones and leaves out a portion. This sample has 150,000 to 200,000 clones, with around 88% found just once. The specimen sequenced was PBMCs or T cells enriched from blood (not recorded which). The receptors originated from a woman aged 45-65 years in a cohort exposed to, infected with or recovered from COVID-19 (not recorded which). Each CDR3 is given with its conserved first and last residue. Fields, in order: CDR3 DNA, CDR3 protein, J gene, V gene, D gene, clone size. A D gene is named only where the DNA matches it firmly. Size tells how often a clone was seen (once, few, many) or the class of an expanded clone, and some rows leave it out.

CDR3 DNA: TGTGCCTGGAGCCCGGGACAAGAAAAACTGTTTTTT
CDR3 protein: CAWSPGQEKLFF
J gene: TRBJ1-4
V gene: TRBV30
D gene: NA
clone size: few

CDR3 DNA: TGTGCCAGCCGGGACTTAGCTAACTATGGCTACACCTTC
CDR3 protein: CASRDLANYGYTF
J gene: TRBJ1-2
V gene: TRBV27
D gene: NA
clone size: NA

CDR3 DNA: TGTGCCAGCAGATCCAACTTCGGTGAGCAGTTCTTC
CDR3 protein: CASRSNFGEQFF
J gene: TRBJ2-1
V gene: TRBV2
D gene: NA
clone size: NA

CDR3 DNA: TGTGCCTGGACCCTACCCGGGACAGCGAATGGCTACACCTTC
CDR3 protein: CAWTLPGTANGYTF
J gene: TRBJ1-2
V gene: TRBV30
D gene: TRBD1
clone size: few

CDR3 DNA: TGTGCCAGCAGCGCTCAAAGGGACATCTTGATAGGTGGCTACACCTTC
CDR3 protein: CASSAQRDILIGGYTF
J gene: TRBJ1-2
V gene: TRBV9
D gene: NA
clone size: NA

CDR3 DNA: TGTGCCAGCAGCGCACTAGCGGGAGGGCCTGAGGAGACCCAGTACTTC
CDR3 protein: CASSALAGGPEETQYF
J gene: TRBJ2-5
V gene: TRBV11-1
D gene: TRBD2
clone size: NA

CDR3 DNA: TGTGCCAGCAGCCAAGGGAGGACTGGGAAAGAGACCCAGTACTTC
CDR3 protein: CASSQGRTGKETQYF
J gene: TRBJ2-5
V gene: TRBV3-1/TRBV3-2
D gene: NA
clone size: NA

CDR3 DNA: TGTGCCAGCAGTTTCCAATGGGGACTAGCGGGGGGGCCCGGGGAGCTGTTTTTT
CDR3 protein: CASSFQWGLAGGPGELFF
J gene: TRBJ2-2
V gene: TRBV27
D gene: TRBD2
clone size: NA

CDR3 DNA: TGTGCCAGCAGCTTTTCAGGGCCGGGAAACACCATATATTTT
CDR3 protein: CASSFSGPGNTIYF
J gene: TRBJ1-3
V gene: TRBV11-2
D gene: NA
clone size: few

CDR3 DNA: TGTGCCAGCAGTTCCAGAACTAGCGGGAGTATCTATGAGCAGTTCTTC
CDR3 protein: CASSSRTSGSIYEQFF
J gene: TRBJ2-1
V gene: TRBV6-5
D gene: TRBD2
clone size: NA

CDR3 DNA: TGTGCCAGCAGCCAAGGGACTAGCGCAGATACGCAGTATTTT
CDR3 protein: CASSQGTSADTQYF
J gene: TRBJ2-3
V gene: TRBV3-1/TRBV3-2
D gene: TRBD2
clone size: NA

CDR3 DNA: TGTGCCAGCAGCTTCCGGTCTAGCGGTGCAAAAAATGAGCAGTTCTTC
CDR3 protein: CASSFRSSGAKNEQFF
J gene: TRBJ2-1
V gene: TRBV5-4
D gene: TRBD2
clone size: NA

CDR3 DNA: TGTGCCACCAGTGATTTGCCCTCGGGAACCCGAGAGAATGAGCAGTTCTTC
CDR3 protein: CATSDLPSGTRENEQFF
J gene: TRBJ2-1
V gene: TRBV24-1
D gene: NA
clone size: NA

CDR3 DNA: TGTGCCACCAGTGGCCCTGGGGGGGAAGTCACAGATACGCAGTATTTT
CDR3 protein: CATSGPGGEVTDTQYF
J gene: TRBJ2-3
V gene: TRBV24-1
D gene: TRBD2
clone size: NA

CDR3 DNA: TGTGCCAGCAGCTTGGTCCTAGGGGTGAGGAACACTGAAGCTTTCTTT
CDR3 protein: CASSLVLGVRNTEAFF
J gene: TRBJ1-1
V gene: TRBV5-8
D gene: NA
clone size: NA

CDR3 DNA: TGTGCCAGCAGTGAAGTCTTCAGGTCGTACCAAGAGACCCAGTACTTC
CDR3 protein: CASSEVFRSYQETQYF
J gene: TRBJ2-5
V gene: TRBV6-1
D gene: NA
clone size: few

CDR3 DNA: TGTGCCAGCAGCCCGCAGGGGGTTGGATCCTACAATGAGCAGTTCTTC
CDR3 protein: CASSPQGVGSYNEQFF
J gene: TRBJ2-1
V gene: TRBV7-3
D gene: TRBD1
clone size: NA

CDR3 DNA: TGTGCCATCAACAGGGGACAGGGCTCTGATGGCTACACCTTC
CDR3 protein: CAINRGQGSDGYTF
J gene: TRBJ1-2
V gene: TRBV10-3
D gene: TRBD1
clone size: few

CDR3 DNA: TGTGCCAGCAGGGCGGGGCTAGCGGTAGTGTGGAATGAGCAGTTCTTC
CDR3 protein: CASRAGLAVVWNEQFF
J gene: TRBJ2-1
V gene: TRBV2
D gene: TRBD2
clone size: NA

CDR3 DNA: TGTGCCAGCAGCTTAACCCCGTACCTGCGGTCCGGGAATGAAAAACTGTTTTTT
CDR3 protein: CASSLTPYLRSGNEKLFF
J gene: TRBJ1-4
V gene: TRBV11-2
D gene: NA
clone size: once

CDR3 DNA: TGTGCCAGCACCTCGGGTGGGGAGATCACAGATACGCAGTATTTT
CDR3 protein: CASTSGGEITDTQYF
J gene: TRBJ2-3
V gene: TRBV3-1/TRBV3-2
D gene: NA
clone size: NA

CDR3 DNA: TGTGCCAGCAGTCTAGGTGCCAGCACTGAAGCTTTCTTT
CDR3 protein: CASSLGASTEAFF
J gene: TRBJ1-1
V gene: TRBV12-3/TRBV12-4
D gene: NA
clone size: NA

CDR3 DNA: TGTGCCAGCAGCTACACTAGCGGGACTCGGCCTGGGGCAGATACGCAGTATTTT
CDR3 protein: CASSYTSGTRPGADTQYF
J gene: TRBJ2-3
V gene: TRBV28
D gene: TRBD2
clone size: NA

CDR3 DNA: TGTGCCAGCAGGGGACTAGTCGGCGAGCAGTACTTC
CDR3 protein: CASRGLVGEQYF
J gene: TRBJ2-7
V gene: TRBV28
D gene: TRBD2
clone size: NA

CDR3 DNA: TGTGCCAGCAGTTTACAGGGAGGAACCTACAATGAGCAGTTCTTC
CDR3 protein: CASSLQGGTYNEQFF
J gene: TRBJ2-1
V gene: TRBV7-3
D gene: NA
clone size: NA

CDR3 DNA: TGCAGCGTTGAACCGGGGTCAGTGTGGGGCAATGAGCAGTTCTTC
CDR3 protein: CSVEPGSVWGNEQFF
J gene: TRBJ2-1
V gene: TRBV29-1
D gene: NA
clone size: NA

CDR3 DNA: TGTGCCAGCAGCCAAGAAATCGGGACAGGCCTAGAGACCCAGTACTTC
CDR3 protein: CASSQEIGTGLETQYF
J gene: TRBJ2-5
V gene: TRBV4-2
D gene: TRBD1
clone size: NA

CDR3 DNA: TGTGCCAGCAGTTCGACGGAGAGCTCCTACGAGCAGTACTTC
CDR3 protein: CASSSTESSYEQYF
J gene: TRBJ2-7
V gene: TRBV6-5
D gene: NA
clone size: NA

CDR3 DNA: TGCGCCAGCAGCTTACAGGGGGAAATGGCCAACGTCCTGACTTTC
CDR3 protein: CASSLQGEMANVLTF
J gene: TRBJ2-6
V gene: TRBV5-1
D gene: TRBD1
clone size: NA

CDR3 DNA: TGTGCCAGCAGCCGCGGCCCTGGACTAGCGGGGGGCACAGATACGCAGTATTTT
CDR3 protein: CASSRGPGLAGGTDTQYF
J gene: TRBJ2-3
V gene: TRBV7-3
D gene: TRBD2
clone size: NA

CDR3 DNA: TGTGCCAGCAGACTCACAGGGGTTAAGGATGAAAAACTGTTTTTT
CDR3 protein: CASRLTGVKDEKLFF
J gene: TRBJ1-4
V gene: TRBV13
D gene: TRBD1
clone size: NA

CDR3 DNA: TGCGCCATCAGATGGGACAAGAACACTGAAGCTTTCTTT
CDR3 protein: CAIRWDKNTEAFF
J gene: TRBJ1-1
V gene: TRBV10-3
D gene: NA
clone size: NA

CDR3 DNA: TGTGCCAGCAGTCGGGCAGGGGACCGGGGCTACACCTTC
CDR3 protein: CASSRAGDRGYTF
J gene: TRBJ1-2
V gene: TRBV6-2/TRBV6-3
D gene: NA
clone size: NA

CDR3 DNA: TGTGCCAGCAGTCCAACCTTTGGGACAGGGGGAGAAAAACTGTTTTTT
CDR3 protein: CASSPTFGTGGEKLFF
J gene: TRBJ1-4
V gene: TRBV28
D gene: TRBD1
clone size: NA

CDR3 DNA: TGCGCCAGCAGACATACACAGGTCAATGAGCAGTTCTTC
CDR3 protein: CASRHTQVNEQFF
J gene: TRBJ2-1
V gene: TRBV5-1
D gene: NA
clone size: NA

CDR3 DNA: TGTGCCAGCAGCCCTAGACAGGGGAGCACCGGGGAGCTGTTTTTT
CDR3 protein: CASSPRQGSTGELFF
J gene: TRBJ2-2
V gene: TRBV3-1/TRBV3-2
D gene: TRBD1
clone size: NA

CDR3 DNA: TGTGCCAGCAGTTACTCGACAGGGGATTGGGGCTACACCTTC
CDR3 protein: CASSYSTGDWGYTF
J gene: TRBJ1-2
V gene: TRBV6-6
D gene: TRBD1
clone size: NA

CDR3 DNA: TGTGCCAGCAGCAAGGACCCGCGGGCTGGAAACACCATATATTTT
CDR3 protein: CASSKDPRAGNTIYF
J gene: TRBJ1-3
V gene: TRBV9
D gene: NA
clone size: NA

CDR3 DNA: TGTGCCAGCAGTGAAGCGCTTTCCGGGGGGAACTTC
CDR3 protein: CASSEALSGGNF
J gene: TRBJ2-4
V gene: TRBV2
D gene: TRBD2
clone size: once

CDR3 DNA: TGTGCCAGCAGCGTATTCCCGGAAGGGGACACTGAAGCTTTCTTT
CDR3 protein: CASSVFPEGDTEAFF
J gene: TRBJ1-1
V gene: TRBV9
D gene: NA
clone size: NA

CDR3 DNA: TGTGCCAGCAGTTTTGCAGGAGGTCCTGACTACGAGCAGTACTTC
CDR3 protein: CASSFAGGPDYEQYF
J gene: TRBJ2-7
V gene: TRBV28
D gene: NA
clone size: NA

CDR3 DNA: TGTGCCAGCAGTTCGACAAAGAACTATGGCTACACCTTC
CDR3 protein: CASSSTKNYGYTF
J gene: TRBJ1-2
V gene: TRBV27
D gene: NA
clone size: NA

CDR3 DNA: TGTGCCAGCAGTTTAAGGTTGGGCGATCAGCCCCAGCATTTT
CDR3 protein: CASSLRLGDQPQHF
J gene: TRBJ1-5
V gene: TRBV28
D gene: NA
clone size: once

CDR3 DNA: TGCAGCGGTGCCAGGGGGCAGGGTGAAAAACTGTTTTTT
CDR3 protein: CSGARGQGEKLFF
J gene: TRBJ1-4
V gene: TRBV29-1
D gene: TRBD1
clone size: NA

CDR3 DNA: TGTGCCACCAGCAGAGCTAACAGGGGGCCCGGAAACACCATATATTTT
CDR3 protein: CATSRANRGPGNTIYF
J gene: TRBJ1-3
V gene: TRBV15
D gene: TRBD1
clone size: NA

CDR3 DNA: TGTGCCAGCTCACGACTCGGGAGGACTGAAGCTTTCTTT
CDR3 protein: CASSRLGRTEAFF
J gene: TRBJ1-1
V gene: TRBV18
D gene: NA
clone size: NA

CDR3 DNA: TGTGCCAGTAGTATTAAATCTGGCGGCTTAAATTATCCCTACGAGCAGTACTTC
CDR3 protein: CASSIKSGGLNYPYEQYF
J gene: TRBJ2-7
V gene: TRBV19
D gene: NA
clone size: NA

CDR3 DNA: TGCGCCAGCAGCGCCCTTACTTCACTAGCGGGAAGGGACGAGCAGTACTTC
CDR3 protein: CASSALTSLAGRDEQYF
J gene: TRBJ2-7
V gene: TRBV5-1
D gene: TRBD2
clone size: NA

CDR3 DNA: TGTGCCAGCAGTCCAGGGGGCGATCATCAGCCCCAGCATTTT
CDR3 protein: CASSPGGDHQPQHF
J gene: TRBJ1-5
V gene: TRBV6-2/TRBV6-3
D gene: TRBD1
clone size: NA

CDR3 DNA: TGTGCCTGGAGTATGGGGGGGGCCTACGAGCAGTACTTC
CDR3 protein: CAWSMGGAYEQYF
J gene: TRBJ2-7
V gene: TRBV30
D gene: TRBD2
clone size: NA

CDR3 DNA: TGTGCCAGCATGGGGGGACAGGGGATTCCCACCGTCACCTTC
CDR3 protein: CASMGGQGIPTVTF
J gene: TRBJ1-2
V gene: TRBV28
D gene: TRBD1
clone size: NA

CDR3 DNA: TGTGCCAGCAGCTTAGTAGGGGGACCCCAAGAGACCCAGTACTTC
CDR3 protein: CASSLVGGPQETQYF
J gene: TRBJ2-5
V gene: TRBV7-9
D gene: NA
clone size: NA

CDR3 DNA: TGTGCCAGCTTTTTACGGGGGGAGCAGTACTTC
CDR3 protein: CASFLRGEQYF
J gene: TRBJ2-7
V gene: TRBV2
D gene: NA
clone size: once

CDR3 DNA: TGTGCCTGGAGTACAAGCCTCAGGAGGGGCACTGAAGCTTTCTTT
CDR3 protein: CAWSTSLRRGTEAFF
J gene: TRBJ1-1
V gene: TRBV30
D gene: NA
clone size: NA